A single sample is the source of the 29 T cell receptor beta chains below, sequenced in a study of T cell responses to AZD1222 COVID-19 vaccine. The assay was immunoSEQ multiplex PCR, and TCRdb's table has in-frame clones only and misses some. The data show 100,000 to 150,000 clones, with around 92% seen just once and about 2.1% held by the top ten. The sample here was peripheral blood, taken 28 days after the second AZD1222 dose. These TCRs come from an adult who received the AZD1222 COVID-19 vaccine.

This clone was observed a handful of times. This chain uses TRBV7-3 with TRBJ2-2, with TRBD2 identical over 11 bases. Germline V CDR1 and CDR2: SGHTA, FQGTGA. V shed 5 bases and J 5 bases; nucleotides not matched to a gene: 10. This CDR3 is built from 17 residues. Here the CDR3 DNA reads TGTGCCAGCAGCCCCGGGCCTAGCGGGAGGTTGACCGGGGAGCTGTTTTTT. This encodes CASSPGPSGRLTGELFF.

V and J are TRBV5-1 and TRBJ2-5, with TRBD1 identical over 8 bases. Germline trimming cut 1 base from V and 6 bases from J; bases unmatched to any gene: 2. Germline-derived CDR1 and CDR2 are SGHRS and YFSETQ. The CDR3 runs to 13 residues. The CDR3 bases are TGCGCCAGCAGCTTGACAGGGGGGCAGACCCAGTACTTC. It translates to CASSLTGGQTQYF.

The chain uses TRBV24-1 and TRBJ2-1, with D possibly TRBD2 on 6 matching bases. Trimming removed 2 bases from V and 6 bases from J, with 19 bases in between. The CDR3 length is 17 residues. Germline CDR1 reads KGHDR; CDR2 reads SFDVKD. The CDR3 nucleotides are TGTGCCACCAGTGATTCCCCGGGACTGAAGAAATCCAATGAGCAGTTCTTC. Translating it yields CATSDSPGLKKSNEQFF.

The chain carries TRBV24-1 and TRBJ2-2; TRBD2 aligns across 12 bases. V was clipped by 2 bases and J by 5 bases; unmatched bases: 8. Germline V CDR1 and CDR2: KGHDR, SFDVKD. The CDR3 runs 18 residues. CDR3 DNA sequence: TGTGCCACCAGTGATTGGGAACTAGCGGGAGGTGGTACCGGGGAGCTGTTTTTT. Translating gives CATSDWELAGGGTGELFF.

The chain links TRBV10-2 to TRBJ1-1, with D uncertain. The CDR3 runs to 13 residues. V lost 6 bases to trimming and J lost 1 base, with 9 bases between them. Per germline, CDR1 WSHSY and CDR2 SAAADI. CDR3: CASSPWGNTEAFF. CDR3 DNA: TGCGCCAGCAGCCCATGGGGGAACACTGAAGCTTTCTTT.

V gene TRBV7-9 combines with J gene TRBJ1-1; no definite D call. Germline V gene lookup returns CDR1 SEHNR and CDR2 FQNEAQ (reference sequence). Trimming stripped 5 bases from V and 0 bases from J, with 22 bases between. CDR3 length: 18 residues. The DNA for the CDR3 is TGTGCCAGCAGCCCACGGTCGATTATTACAGTCATGAACACTGAAGCTTTCTTT. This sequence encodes CASSPRSIITVMNTEAFF.

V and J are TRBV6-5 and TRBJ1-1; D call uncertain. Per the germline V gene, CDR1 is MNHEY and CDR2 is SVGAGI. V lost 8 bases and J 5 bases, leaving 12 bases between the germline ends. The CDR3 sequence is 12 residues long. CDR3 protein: CASVWEITEAFF. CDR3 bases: TGTGCCAGCGTATGGGAGATTACTGAAGCTTTCTTT.

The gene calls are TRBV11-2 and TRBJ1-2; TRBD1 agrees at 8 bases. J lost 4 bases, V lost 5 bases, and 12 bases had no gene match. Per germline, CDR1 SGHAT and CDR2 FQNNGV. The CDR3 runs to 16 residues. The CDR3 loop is CASSVSGTGFSYGYTF. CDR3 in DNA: TGTGCCAGCAGCGTCTCCGGGACAGGATTTTCCTATGGCTACACCTTC. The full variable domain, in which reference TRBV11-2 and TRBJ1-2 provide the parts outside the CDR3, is EAGVAQSPRYKIIEKRQSVAFWCNPISGHATLYWYQQILGQGPKLLIQFQNNGVVDDSQLPKDRFSAERLKGVDSTLKIQPAKLEDSAVYLCASSVSGTGFSYGYTFGSGTRLTVV.

The chain's CDR3 is CASSPETGGRIQYF. The CDR3 DNA sequence: TGTGCCAGCAGCCCGGAGACGGGGGGGCGCATTCAGTACTTC. The chain is built from TRBV5-4 and TRBJ2-4; 8 nucleotides agree with TRBD2. J lost 9 bases, V lost 4 bases, and 9 bases had no gene match. Germline CDR1 and CDR2: SGHNT and YYREEE (reference sequence). The CDR3 consists of 14 residues.

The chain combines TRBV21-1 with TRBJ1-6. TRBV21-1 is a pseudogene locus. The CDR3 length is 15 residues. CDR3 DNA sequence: TGTGCCAGCAGCAAAGAGGGACTTATACATTCACCCCTCCACTTT. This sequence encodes CASSKEGLIHSPLHF.

CDR3 region: CASSLDRRGAPYEQYV. The CDR3 DNA reads TGTGCCAGCAGCTTAGACCGGCGGGGGGCCCCTTACGAGCAGTACGTC. J is TRBJ2-7 and V is TRBV11-3; 8 bases match TRBD2. Per the germline V gene, CDR1 is SGHNT and CDR2 is YENEEA. This CDR3 comprises 16 residues. Trimming at V came to 0 bases and at J to 4 bases, leaving 8 bases not matched to a gene.

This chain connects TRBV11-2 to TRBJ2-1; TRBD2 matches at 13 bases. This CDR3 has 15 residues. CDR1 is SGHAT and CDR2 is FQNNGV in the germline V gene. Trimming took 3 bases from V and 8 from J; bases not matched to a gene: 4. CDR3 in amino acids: CASSFTSGGAHEQFF. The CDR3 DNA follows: TGTGCCAGCAGCTTTACTAGCGGGGGGGCTCATGAGCAGTTCTTC.

The CDR3 sequence: CASSPLGVGSYNEQFF. The CDR3 nucleotides read TGCGCCAGCAGCCCCTTGGGCGTGGGATCCTACAATGAGCAGTTCTTC. The gene calls are TRBV4-1 and TRBJ2-1; D gene uncertain. V lost 4 bases and J lost 1, with 14 bases in between. CDR1 is MGHRA, CDR2 YSYEKL, per germline. The length of the CDR3 is 16 residues.

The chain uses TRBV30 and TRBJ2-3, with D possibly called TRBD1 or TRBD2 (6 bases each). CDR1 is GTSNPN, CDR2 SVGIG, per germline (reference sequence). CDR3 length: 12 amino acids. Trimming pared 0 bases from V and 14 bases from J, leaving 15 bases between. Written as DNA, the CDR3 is TGTGCCTGGAGTGTAACGAGAACGGGGGCGTATTTT. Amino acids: CAWSVTRTGAYF.

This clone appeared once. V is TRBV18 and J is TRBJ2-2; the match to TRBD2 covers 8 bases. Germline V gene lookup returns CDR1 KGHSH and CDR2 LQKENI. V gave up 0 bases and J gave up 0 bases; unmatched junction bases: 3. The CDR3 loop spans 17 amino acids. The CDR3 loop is CASSPPSGGSNTGELFF. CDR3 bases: TGTGCCAGCTCACCACCCTCGGGAGGGTCGAACACCGGGGAGCTGTTTTTT.

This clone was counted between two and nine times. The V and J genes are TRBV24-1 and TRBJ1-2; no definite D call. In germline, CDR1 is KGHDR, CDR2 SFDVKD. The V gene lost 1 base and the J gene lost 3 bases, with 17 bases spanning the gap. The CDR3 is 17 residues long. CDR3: CATSDLKDPSSHYGYTF. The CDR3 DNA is TGTGCCACCAGTGATTTAAAGGACCCCTCTTCTCACTATGGCTACACCTTC.

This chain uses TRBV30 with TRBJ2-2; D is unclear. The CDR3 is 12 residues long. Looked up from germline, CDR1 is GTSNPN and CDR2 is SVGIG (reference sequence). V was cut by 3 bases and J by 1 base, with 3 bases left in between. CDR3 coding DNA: TGTGCCTGGAGGAGGAACACCGGGGAGCTGTTTTTT. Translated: CAWRRNTGELFF. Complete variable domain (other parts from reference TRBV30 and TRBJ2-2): SQTIHQWPATLVQPVGSPLSLECTVEGTSNPNLYWYRQAAGRGLQLLFYSVGIGQISSEVPQNLSASRPQDRQFILSSKKLLLSDSGFYLCAWRRNTGELFFGEGSRLTVL.

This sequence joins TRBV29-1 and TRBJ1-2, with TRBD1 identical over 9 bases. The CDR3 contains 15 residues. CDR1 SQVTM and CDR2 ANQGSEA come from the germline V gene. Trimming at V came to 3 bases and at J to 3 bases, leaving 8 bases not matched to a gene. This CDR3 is CSVEEAGQGYYGYTF. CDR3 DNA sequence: TGCAGCGTTGAGGAGGCGGGACAGGGCTACTATGGCTACACCTTC. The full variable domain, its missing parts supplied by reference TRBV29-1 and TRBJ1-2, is SAVISQKPSRDICQRGTSLTIQCQVDSQVTMMFWYRQQPGQSLTLIATANQGSEATYESGFVIDKFPISRPNLTFSTLTVSNMSPEDSSIYLCSVEEAGQGYYGYTFGSGTRLTVV.

This CDR3 reads CASSNRGGYNYGYTF. In DNA, the CDR3 is TGTGCCAGCTCCAATCGGGGGGGGTACAACTATGGCTACACCTTC. J is TRBJ1-2 and V is TRBV9; perhaps TRBD1 as D (5 bases). This CDR3 is built from 15 residues. Germline CDR1 reads SGDLS; CDR2 reads YYNGEE. Trimming removed 7 bases at V and 2 bases at J, with 18 bases between.

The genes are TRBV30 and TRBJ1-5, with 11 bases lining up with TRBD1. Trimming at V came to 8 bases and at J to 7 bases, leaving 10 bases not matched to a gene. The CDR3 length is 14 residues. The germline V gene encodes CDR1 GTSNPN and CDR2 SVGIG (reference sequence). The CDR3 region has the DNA TGTGCCCGCTCGGGACAGGGGGTTGAACAGCCCCAGCATTTT. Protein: CARSGQGVEQPQHF.

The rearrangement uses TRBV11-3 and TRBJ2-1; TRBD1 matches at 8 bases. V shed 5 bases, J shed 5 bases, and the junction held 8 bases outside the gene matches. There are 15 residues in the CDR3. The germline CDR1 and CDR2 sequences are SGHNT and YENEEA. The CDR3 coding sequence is TGTGCCAGCAGCGCTCAGGACAGGGTCGACAATGAGCAGTTCTTC. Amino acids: CASSAQDRVDNEQFF. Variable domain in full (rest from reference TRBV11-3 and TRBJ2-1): EAGVVQSPRYKIIEKKQPVAFWCNPISGHNTLYWYLQNLGQGPELLIRYENEEAVDDSQLPKDRFSAERLKGVDSTLKIQPAELGDSAVYLCASSAQDRVDNEQFFGPGTRLTVL.

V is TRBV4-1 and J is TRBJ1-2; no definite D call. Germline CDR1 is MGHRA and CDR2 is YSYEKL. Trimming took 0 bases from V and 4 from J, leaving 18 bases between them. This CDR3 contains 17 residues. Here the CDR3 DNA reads TGCGCCAGCAGCCAAGATCCCGTAGGACGCCGGGGCTATGGCTACACCTTC. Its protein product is CASSQDPVGRRGYGYTF.

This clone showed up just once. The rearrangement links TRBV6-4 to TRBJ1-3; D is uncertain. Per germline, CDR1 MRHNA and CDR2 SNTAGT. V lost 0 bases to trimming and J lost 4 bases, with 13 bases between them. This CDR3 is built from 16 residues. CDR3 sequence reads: CASSDSRITAGNTIYF. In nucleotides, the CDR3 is TGTGCCAGCAGTGACTCACGGATCACAGCCGGAAACACCATATATTTT.

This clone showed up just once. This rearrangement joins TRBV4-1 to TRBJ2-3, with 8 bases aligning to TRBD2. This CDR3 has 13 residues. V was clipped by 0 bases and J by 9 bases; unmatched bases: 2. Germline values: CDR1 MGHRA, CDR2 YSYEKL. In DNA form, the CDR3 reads TGCGCCAGCAGCCAAGATGCTAGCGGGACGCAGTATTTT. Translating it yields CASSQDASGTQYF.

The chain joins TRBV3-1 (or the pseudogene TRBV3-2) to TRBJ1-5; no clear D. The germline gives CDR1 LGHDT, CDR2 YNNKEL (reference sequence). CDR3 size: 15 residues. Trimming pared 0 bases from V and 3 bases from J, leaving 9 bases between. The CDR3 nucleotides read TGTGCCAGCAGCCAAGATTTGACGTACAATCAGCCCCAGCATTTT. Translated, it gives CASSQDLTYNQPQHF.

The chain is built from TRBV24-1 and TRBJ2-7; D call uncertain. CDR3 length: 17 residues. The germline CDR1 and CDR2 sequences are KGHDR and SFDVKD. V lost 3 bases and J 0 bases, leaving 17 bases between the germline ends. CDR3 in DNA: TGTGCCACCAGTGATGATCCTCGACGAAAAAGCTCCTACGAGCAGTACGTC. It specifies CATSDDPRRKSSYEQYV.

The CDR3 coding sequence is TGTGCCAGCAGGGACGGGCCGAGATATGGAAAACTGTTTTTT. It is translated as CASRDGPRYGKLFF. The rearrangement links TRBV6-5 to TRBJ1-4, with D uncertain. Germline CDR1 and CDR2: MNHEY and SVGAGI. The CDR3 is made up of 14 amino acids. V was cut by 6 bases and J by 10 bases, with 18 bases left in between.

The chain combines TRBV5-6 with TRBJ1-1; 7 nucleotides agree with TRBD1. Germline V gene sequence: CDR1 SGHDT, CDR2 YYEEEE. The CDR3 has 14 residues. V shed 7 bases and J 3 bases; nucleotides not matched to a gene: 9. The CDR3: CASRFKDRYTEAFF. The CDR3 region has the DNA TGTGCCAGCCGTTTTAAGGACAGGTACACTGAAGCTTTCTTT.

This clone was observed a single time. The CDR3 DNA reads TGTGCCAGCAGCTCTACTGCCCCAGATACGCAGTATTTT. Protein: CASSSTAPDTQYF. The chain is built from TRBV11-3 and TRBJ2-3; no definite D call. The CDR3 extends over 13 amino acids. Trimming took 4 bases from V and 4 from J, leaving 9 bases between them. The V gene's germline CDR1 is SGHNT and CDR2 YENEEA. The variable domain in full, completed from reference TRBV11-3 and TRBJ2-3, reads EAGVVQSPRYKIIEKKQPVAFWCNPISGHNTLYWYLQNLGQGPELLIRYENEEAVDDSQLPKDRFSAERLKGVDSTLKIQPAELGDSAVYLCASSSTAPDTQYFGPGTRLTVL.